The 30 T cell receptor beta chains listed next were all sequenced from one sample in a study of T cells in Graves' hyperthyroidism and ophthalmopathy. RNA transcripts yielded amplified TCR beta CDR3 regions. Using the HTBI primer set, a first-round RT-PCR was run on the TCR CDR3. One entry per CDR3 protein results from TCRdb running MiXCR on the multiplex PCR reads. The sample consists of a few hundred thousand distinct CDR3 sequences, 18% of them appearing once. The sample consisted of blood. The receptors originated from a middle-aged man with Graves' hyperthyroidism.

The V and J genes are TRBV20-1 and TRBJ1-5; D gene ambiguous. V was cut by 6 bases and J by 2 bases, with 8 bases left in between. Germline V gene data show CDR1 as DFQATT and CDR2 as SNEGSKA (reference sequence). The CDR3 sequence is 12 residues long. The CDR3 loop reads CSALRGNQPQHF. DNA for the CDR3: TGCAGTGCACTACGGGGCAATCAGCCCCAGCATTTT.

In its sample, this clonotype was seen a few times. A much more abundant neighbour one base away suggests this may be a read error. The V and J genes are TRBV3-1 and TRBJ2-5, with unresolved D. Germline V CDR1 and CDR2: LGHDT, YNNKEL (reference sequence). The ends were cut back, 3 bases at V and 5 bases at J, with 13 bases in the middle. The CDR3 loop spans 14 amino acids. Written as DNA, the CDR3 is TGTGCCAGCAGCCACGGACGGGCGGAGGAGACCCAGTACTTC. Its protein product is CASSHGRAEETQYF.

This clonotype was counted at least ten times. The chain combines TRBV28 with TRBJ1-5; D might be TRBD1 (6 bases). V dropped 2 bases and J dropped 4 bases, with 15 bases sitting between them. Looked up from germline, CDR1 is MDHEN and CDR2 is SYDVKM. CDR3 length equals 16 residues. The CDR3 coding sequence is TGTGCCAGCAGTTTAAAGCGGGGGGCGGGGAATCAGCCCCAGCATTTT. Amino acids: CASSLKRGAGNQPQHF.

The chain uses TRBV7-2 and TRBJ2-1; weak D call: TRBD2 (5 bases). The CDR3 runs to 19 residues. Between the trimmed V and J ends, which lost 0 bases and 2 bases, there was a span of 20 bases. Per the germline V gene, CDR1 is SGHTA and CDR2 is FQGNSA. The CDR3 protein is CASSLAGLQRLFPYNEQFF. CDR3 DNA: TGTGCCAGCAGCTTAGCTGGACTGCAGCGATTGTTCCCCTACAATGAGCAGTTCTTC.

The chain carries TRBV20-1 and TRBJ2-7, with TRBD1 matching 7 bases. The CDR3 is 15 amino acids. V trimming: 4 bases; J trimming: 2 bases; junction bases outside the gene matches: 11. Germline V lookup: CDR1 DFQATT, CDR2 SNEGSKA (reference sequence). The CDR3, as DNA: TGCAGTGCTACGCTGGCAGGGGGATCACCCTACGAGCAGTACTTC. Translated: CSATLAGGSPYEQYF.

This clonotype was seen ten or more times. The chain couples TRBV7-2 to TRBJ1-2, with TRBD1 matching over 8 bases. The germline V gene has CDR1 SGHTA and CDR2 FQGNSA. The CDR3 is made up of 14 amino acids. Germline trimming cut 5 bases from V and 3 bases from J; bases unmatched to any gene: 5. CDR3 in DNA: TGTGCCAGCAGCCCGGACAGGGAAGACTATGGCTACACCTTC. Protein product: CASSPDREDYGYTF.

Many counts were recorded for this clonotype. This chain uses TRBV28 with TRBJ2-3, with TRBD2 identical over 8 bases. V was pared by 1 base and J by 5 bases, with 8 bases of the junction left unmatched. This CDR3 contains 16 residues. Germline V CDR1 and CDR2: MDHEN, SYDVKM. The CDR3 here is CASSLLTGGRGDTQYF. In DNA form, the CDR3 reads TGTGCCAGCAGTTTATTGACGGGGGGGCGTGGAGATACGCAGTATTTT. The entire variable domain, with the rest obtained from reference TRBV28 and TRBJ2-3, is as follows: DVKVTQSSRYLVKRTGEKVFLECVQDMDHENMFWYRQDPGLGLRLIYFSYDVKMKEKGDIPEGYSVSREKKERFSLILESASTNQTSMYLCASSLLTGGRGDTQYFGPGTRLTVL.

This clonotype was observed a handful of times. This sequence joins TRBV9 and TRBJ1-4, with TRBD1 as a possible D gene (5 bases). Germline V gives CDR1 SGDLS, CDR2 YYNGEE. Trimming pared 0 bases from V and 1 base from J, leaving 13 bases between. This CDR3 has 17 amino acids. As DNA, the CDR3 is TGTGCCAGCAGCGTAGGAGGGGAGAGGAGAACTAATGAAAAACTGTTTTTT. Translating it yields CASSVGGERRTNEKLFF.

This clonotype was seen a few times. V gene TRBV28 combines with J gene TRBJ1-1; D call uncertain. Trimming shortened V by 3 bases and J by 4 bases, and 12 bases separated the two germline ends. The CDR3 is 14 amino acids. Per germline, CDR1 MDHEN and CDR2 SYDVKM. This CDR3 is CASSFTGSGTEAFF. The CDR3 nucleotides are TGTGCCAGCAGTTTCACGGGGAGCGGCACTGAAGCTTTCTTT.

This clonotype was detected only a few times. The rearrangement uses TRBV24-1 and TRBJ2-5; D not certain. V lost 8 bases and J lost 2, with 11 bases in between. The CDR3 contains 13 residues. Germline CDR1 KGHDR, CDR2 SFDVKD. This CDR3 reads CATIGEPQETQYF. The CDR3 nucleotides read TGTGCCACCATTGGTGAACCTCAAGAGACCCAGTACTTC.

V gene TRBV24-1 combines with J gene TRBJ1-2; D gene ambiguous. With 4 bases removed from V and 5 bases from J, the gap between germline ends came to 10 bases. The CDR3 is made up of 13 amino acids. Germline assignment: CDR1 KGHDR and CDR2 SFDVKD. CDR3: CATSEGGRYGYTF. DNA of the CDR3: TGTGCCACCAGTGAGGGCGGACGATATGGCTACACCTTC.

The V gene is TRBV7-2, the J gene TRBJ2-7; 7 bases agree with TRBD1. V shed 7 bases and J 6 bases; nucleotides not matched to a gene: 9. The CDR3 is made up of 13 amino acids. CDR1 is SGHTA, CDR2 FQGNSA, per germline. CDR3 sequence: CASTPAGGFEQYF. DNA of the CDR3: TGTGCCAGCACCCCGGCAGGGGGATTCGAGCAGTACTTC. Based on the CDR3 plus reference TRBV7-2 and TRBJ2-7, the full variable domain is GAGVSQSPSNKVTEKGKDVELRCDPISGHTALYWYRQSLGQGLEFLIYFQGNSAPDKSGLPSDRFSAERTGGSVSTLTIQRTQQEDSAVYLCASTPAGGFEQYFGPGTRLTVT.

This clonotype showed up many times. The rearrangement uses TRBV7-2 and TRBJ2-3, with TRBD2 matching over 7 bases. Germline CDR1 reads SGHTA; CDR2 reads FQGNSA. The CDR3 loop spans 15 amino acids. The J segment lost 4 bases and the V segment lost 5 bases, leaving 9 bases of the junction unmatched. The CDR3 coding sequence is TGTGCCAGCAGCACCCGGGGGGAGATCGCAGATACGCAGTATTTT. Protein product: CASSTRGEIADTQYF. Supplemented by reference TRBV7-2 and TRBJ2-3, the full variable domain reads GAGVSQSPSNKVTEKGKDVELRCDPISGHTALYWYRQSLGQGLEFLIYFQGNSAPDKSGLPSDRFSAERTGGSVSTLTIQRTQQEDSAVYLCASSTRGEIADTQYFGPGTRLTVL.

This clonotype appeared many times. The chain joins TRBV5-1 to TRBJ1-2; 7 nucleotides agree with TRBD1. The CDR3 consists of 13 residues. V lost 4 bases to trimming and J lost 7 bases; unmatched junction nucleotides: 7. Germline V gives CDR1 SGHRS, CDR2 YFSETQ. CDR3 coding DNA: TGCGCCAGCAGCCTGGGACAGAATTTTGGCTACACCTTC. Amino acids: CASSLGQNFGYTF.

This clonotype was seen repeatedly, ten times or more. Written as DNA, the CDR3 is TGTGCCAGCAGTGGAGGCACAGATACGCAGTATTTT. Protein sequence: CASSGGTDTQYF. V usage is TRBV2 and J usage is TRBJ2-3, with D unresolved. V shed 4 bases and J shed 1 base, with 3 bases lying between them. From germline, CDR1 is SNHLY and CDR2 FYNNEI. This CDR3 has 12 residues.

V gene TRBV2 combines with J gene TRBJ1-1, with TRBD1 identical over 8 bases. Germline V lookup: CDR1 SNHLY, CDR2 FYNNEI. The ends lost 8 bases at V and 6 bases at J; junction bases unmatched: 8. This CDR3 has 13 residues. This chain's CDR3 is CASGQGAWAEAFF. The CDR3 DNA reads TGTGCCAGCGGGCAGGGGGCTTGGGCTGAAGCTTTCTTT.

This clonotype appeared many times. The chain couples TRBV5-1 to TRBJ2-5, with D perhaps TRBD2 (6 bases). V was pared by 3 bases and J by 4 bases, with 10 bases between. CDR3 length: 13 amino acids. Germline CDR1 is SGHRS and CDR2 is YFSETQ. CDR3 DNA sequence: TGCGCCAGCAGCTATGGACTAAGAGAGACCCAGTACTTC. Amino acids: CASSYGLRETQYF.

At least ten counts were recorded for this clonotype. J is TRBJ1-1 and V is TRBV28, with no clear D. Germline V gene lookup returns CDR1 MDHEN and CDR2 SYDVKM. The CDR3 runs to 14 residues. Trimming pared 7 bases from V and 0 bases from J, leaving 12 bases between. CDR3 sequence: CASNSPVLNTEAFF. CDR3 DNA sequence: TGTGCCAGCAATTCTCCGGTATTGAACACTGAAGCTTTCTTT.

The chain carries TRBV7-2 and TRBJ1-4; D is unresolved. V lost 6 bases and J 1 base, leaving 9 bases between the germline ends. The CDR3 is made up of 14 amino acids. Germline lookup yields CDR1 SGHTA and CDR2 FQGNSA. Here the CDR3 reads CASRQMETNEKLFF. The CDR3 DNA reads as TGTGCCAGCAGGCAGATGGAAACTAATGAAAAACTGTTTTTT.

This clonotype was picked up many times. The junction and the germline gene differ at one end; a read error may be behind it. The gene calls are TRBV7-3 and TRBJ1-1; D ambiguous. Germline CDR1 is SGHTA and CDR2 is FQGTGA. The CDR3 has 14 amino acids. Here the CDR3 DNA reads TGTGCCAGCAGCTTATACGGGGTGAAAACTGAAGCTTTCTTT. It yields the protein CASSLYGVKTEAFF.

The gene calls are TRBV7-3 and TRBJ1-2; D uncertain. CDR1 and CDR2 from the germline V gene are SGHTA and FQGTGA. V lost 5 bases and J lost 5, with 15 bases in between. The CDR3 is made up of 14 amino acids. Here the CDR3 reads CASSLGILLYGYTF. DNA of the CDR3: TGTGCCAGCAGCCTGGGGATTCTCCTATATGGCTACACCTTC.

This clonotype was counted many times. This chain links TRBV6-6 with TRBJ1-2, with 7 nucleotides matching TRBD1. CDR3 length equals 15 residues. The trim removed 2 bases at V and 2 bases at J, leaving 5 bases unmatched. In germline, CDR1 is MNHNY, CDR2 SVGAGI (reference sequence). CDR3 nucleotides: TGTGCCAGCAGTTACACCTCAGGGGGAAACTATGGCTACACCTTC. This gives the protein CASSYTSGGNYGYTF.

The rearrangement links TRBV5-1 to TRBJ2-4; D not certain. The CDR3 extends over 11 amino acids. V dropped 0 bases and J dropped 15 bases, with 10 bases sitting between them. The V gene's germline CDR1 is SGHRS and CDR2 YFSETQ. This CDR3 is CASSLDGPRYF. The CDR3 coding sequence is TGCGCCAGCAGCTTGGATGGCCCTAGGTACTTC. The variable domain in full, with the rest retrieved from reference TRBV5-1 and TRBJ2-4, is KAGVTQTPRYLIKTRGQQVTLSCSPISGHRSVSWYQQTPGQGLQFLFEYFSETQRNKGNFPGRFSGRQFSNSRSEMNVSTLELGDSALYLCASSLDGPRYFGAGTRLSVL.

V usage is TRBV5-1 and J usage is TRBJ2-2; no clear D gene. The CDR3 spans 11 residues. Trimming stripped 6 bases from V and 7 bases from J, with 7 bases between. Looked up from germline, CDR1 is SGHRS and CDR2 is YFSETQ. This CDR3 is CASTVGGELFF. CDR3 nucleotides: TGCGCCAGCACCGTGGGCGGGGAGCTGTTTTTT.

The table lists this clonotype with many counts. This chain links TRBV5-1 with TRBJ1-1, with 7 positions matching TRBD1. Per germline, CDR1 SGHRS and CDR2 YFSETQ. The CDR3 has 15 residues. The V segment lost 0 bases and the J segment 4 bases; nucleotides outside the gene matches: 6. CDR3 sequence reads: CASSLAEGAATEAFF. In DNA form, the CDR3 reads TGCGCCAGCAGCTTGGCCGAGGGGGCGGCCACTGAAGCTTTCTTT.

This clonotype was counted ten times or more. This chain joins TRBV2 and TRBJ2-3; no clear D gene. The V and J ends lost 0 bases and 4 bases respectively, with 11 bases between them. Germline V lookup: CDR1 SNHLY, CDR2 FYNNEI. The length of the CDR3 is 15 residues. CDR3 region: CASSEAGPYSDTQYF. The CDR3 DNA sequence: TGTGCCAGCAGTGAAGCCGGTCCATACTCAGATACGCAGTATTTT.

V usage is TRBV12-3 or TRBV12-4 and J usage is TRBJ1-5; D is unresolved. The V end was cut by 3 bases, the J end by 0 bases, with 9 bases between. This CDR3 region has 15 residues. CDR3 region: CASSFSVYSNQPQHF. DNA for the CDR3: TGTGCCAGCAGTTTCAGTGTGTATAGCAATCAGCCCCAGCATTTT.

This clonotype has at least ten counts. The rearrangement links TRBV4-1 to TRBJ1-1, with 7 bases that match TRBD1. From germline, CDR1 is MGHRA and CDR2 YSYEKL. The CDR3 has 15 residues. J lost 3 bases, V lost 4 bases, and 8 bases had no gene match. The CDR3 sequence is CASSRHDRADTEAFF. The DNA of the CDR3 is TGCGCCAGCAGCCGCCATGACAGGGCTGACACTGAAGCTTTCTTT.

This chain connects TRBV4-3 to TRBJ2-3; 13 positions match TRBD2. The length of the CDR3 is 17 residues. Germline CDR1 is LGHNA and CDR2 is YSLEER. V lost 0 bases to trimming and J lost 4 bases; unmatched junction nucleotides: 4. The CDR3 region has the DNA TGCGCCAGCAGCCAAGAGGTGACTAGCGGGGGGCCAGATACGCAGTATTTT. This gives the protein CASSQEVTSGGPDTQYF.

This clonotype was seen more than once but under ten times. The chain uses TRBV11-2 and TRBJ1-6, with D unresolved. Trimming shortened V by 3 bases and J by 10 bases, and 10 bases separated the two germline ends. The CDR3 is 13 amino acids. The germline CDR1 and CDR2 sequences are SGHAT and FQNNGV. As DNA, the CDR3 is TGTGCCAGCAGCTTCGCCTCGGGGTCACCCCTCCACTTT. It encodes CASSFASGSPLHF. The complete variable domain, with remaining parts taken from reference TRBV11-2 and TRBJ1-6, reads EAGVAQSPRYKIIEKRQSVAFWCNPISGHATLYWYQQILGQGPKLLIQFQNNGVVDDSQLPKDRFSAERLKGVDSTLKIQPAKLEDSAVYLCASSFASGSPLHFGNGTRLTVT.